Presented here are 15 T cell receptor beta chains from one specimen sequenced in a study of T-cell reconstitution after alpha-beta-depleted transplantation in children. Unique molecular identifiers were built into the TCRbeta library. TCRdb reanalysed the PCR reads using MiXCR and keeps one entry per CDR3 protein. Of about 980,000 distinct CDR3 sequences listed, roughly 31% are singletons. Sequenced material: PBMCs, mostly from graft donor cells, taken 360 days after TCRalphabeta/CD19-depleted stem cell transplant. The receptors stem from a boy younger than two who had a stem cell transplant for SCID, so the T cells may come from the graft donor.

V and J are TRBV28 and TRBJ1-2; D might be TRBD1 (5 bases). The CDR3 is 15 residues long. CDR1 is MDHEN, CDR2 SYDVKM, per germline. V lost 5 bases and J 4 bases, leaving 17 bases between the germline ends. The DNA of the CDR3 is TGTGCCAGCAGTCCCCTTGGTGGGGCAGGCTATGGCTACACCTTC. Amino acids: CASSPLGGAGYGYTF.

The chain employs TRBV4-3 and TRBJ1-1; D not resolved. Germline lookup yields CDR1 LGHNA and CDR2 YSLEER. The CDR3 has 16 residues. Trimming pared 4 bases from V and 4 bases from J, leaving 19 bases between. The CDR3 is CASSPILAGVGTEAFF. CDR3 nucleotide sequence: TGCGCCAGCAGCCCCATCCTGGCCGGCGTCGGCACTGAAGCTTTCTTT.

This clonotype was seen only a few times. This chain joins TRBV5-1 and TRBJ2-2; D gene ambiguous. Germline V gene sequence: CDR1 SGHRS, CDR2 YFSETQ. Trimming pared 4 bases from V and 4 bases from J, leaving 8 bases between. CDR3 size: 13 residues. CDR3 region: CASSEKPTGELFF. CDR3 sequence (DNA): TGCGCCAGCAGCGAAAAACCCACCGGGGAGCTGTTTTTT.

The rearrangement uses TRBV12-3 or TRBV12-4 and TRBJ2-3, with 7 nucleotides matching TRBD2. V trimming: 3 bases; J trimming: 2 bases; junction bases outside the gene matches: 14. CDR3 size: 18 residues. CDR3 loop: CASSLSPGLAEYTDTQYF. CDR3 DNA: TGTGCCAGCAGTTTGTCACCCGGCCTAGCGGAATACACAGATACGCAGTATTTT.

Only a few counts were recorded for this clonotype. This chain uses TRBV12-3 or TRBV12-4 with TRBJ2-1; tentative D call: TRBD1 (5 bases). The CDR3 covers 15 residues. The V end was cut by 3 bases, the J end by 9 bases, with 18 bases between. CDR3 amino acids: CASSFKQEIGLEQFF. For the CDR3, the DNA is TGTGCCAGCAGTTTTAAACAGGAAATCGGTCTTGAGCAGTTCTTC.

The chain couples TRBV30 to TRBJ1-5; TRBD1 is a possible D gene (5 bases). Trimming took off 3 bases at V and 0 bases at J, with 12 bases between the two ends. The CDR3 length is 15 residues. Looked up from germline, CDR1 is GTSNPN and CDR2 is SVGIG (reference sequence). The CDR3 coding sequence is TGTGCCTGGAGACTCAGGGAGGATAGCAATCAGCCCCAGCATTTT. Its protein is CAWRLREDSNQPQHF.

On this clonotype itself: Germline and junction disagree at one end, which may indicate a read error. The chain has TRBV29-1 and TRBJ2-3; either TRBD1 or TRBD2 may fit D (6 bases each). CDR1 and CDR2 from the germline V gene are SQVTM and ANQGSEA. The CDR3 is 14 amino acids. For the CDR3, the DNA is TGCAGCGTTGGTGGGGGGCGCAGCACAGATACGCGGTATTTT. Translated: CSVGGGRSTDTRYF.

The chain links TRBV12-3 or TRBV12-4 to TRBJ1-1; a weak D match, TRBD1 (5 bases). The CDR3 covers 12 residues. V dropped 6 bases and J dropped 3 bases, with 8 bases sitting between them. Here the CDR3 reads CASSRDDTEAFF. The CDR3 region has the DNA TGTGCCAGCAGCCGGGACGACACTGAAGCTTTCTTT.

The sample holds a few counts of this clonotype. V gene TRBV12-3 or TRBV12-4 combines with J gene TRBJ2-2, with D hard to call. Trimming removed 5 bases from V and 6 bases from J, with 10 bases in between. The CDR3 runs to 13 residues. The CDR3 loop is CASSPPLPGELFF. CDR3 sequence (DNA): TGTGCCAGCAGTCCCCCTCTCCCCGGGGAGCTGTTTTTT.

The J gene is TRBJ2-5, the V gene TRBV4-2; possibly TRBD2 for D (6 bases). The length of the CDR3 is 18 residues. Germline CDR1 and CDR2: LGHNA and YNFKEQ. The V end was cut by 0 bases, the J end by 0 bases, with 17 bases between. CDR3 protein: CASSQDGGVGWYQETQYF. The DNA of the CDR3 is TGTGCCAGCAGCCAAGATGGCGGGGTTGGATGGTACCAAGAGACCCAGTACTTC.

This chain uses TRBV13 with TRBJ2-2; TRBD1 aligns across 7 bases. Per germline, CDR1 PRHDT and CDR2 FYEKMQ (reference sequence). V shed 5 bases and J 7 bases; nucleotides not matched to a gene: 10. The CDR3 covers 15 residues. CDR3 nucleotide sequence: TGTGCCAGCAGCCCGGAGACAGGGTCTAACGGGGAGCTGTTTTTT. Its protein is CASSPETGSNGELFF.

This clonotype was observed a single time. This chain connects TRBV24-1 to TRBJ2-4; possibly TRBD1 for D (6 bases). The CDR3 extends over 13 amino acids. The V end was cut by 3 bases, the J end by 16 bases, with 18 bases between. Looked up from germline, CDR1 is KGHDR and CDR2 is SFDVKD. The CDR3 reads CATSDTAAGTRYF. Here the CDR3 DNA reads TGTGCCACCAGTGATACCGCTGCCGGGACACGCTACTTC.

The chain couples TRBV20-1 to TRBJ1-1; D is uncertain. Germline V gene sequence: CDR1 DFQATT, CDR2 SNEGSKA (reference sequence). Trimming removed 1 base at V and 1 base at J, with 13 bases between. The CDR3 consists of 15 residues. CDR3 loop: CSARADGPKNTEAFF. CDR3 bases: TGCAGTGCTAGAGCGGACGGACCGAAGAACACTGAAGCTTTCTTT.

This clonotype has a handful of counts. The chain carries TRBV4-1 and TRBJ2-3; no definite D call. The CDR3 is made up of 17 amino acids. V was cut by 0 bases and J by 7 bases, with 20 bases left in between. Germline V CDR1 and CDR2: MGHRA, YSYEKL. The CDR3 loop reads CASSQEIGGERRNTQYF. As DNA, the CDR3 is TGCGCCAGCAGCCAAGAAATTGGTGGAGAAAGGCGGAATACGCAGTATTTT.

The chain joins TRBV25-1 to TRBJ1-1; TRBD1 is a possible D gene (5 bases). V dropped 4 bases and J dropped 0 bases, with 12 bases sitting between them. This CDR3 has 15 residues. Per germline, CDR1 MGHDK and CDR2 SYGVNS. CDR3 DNA: TGTGCCAGCAGTGGGGGGTGGGCGGTGAACACTGAAGCTTTCTTT. Its translation: CASSGGWAVNTEAFF. The full variable domain, rest sourced from reference TRBV25-1 and TRBJ1-1, is EADIYQTPRYLVIGTGKKITLECSQTMGHDKMYWYQQDPGMELHLIHYSYGVNSTEKGDLSSESTVSRIRTEHFPLTLESARPSHTSQYLCASSGGWAVNTEAFFGQGTRLTVV.